This T cell receptor beta chain was found in a study of CD8+ T cells in alopecia areata. Turning to the study itself: Treatment comprised oral tofacitinib, 5 to 10 mg twice daily, in treated patients. Treatment with tofacitinib (6 to 18 months) was followed by 6 months off drug.

Peripheral blood and lesional scalp punch biopsies were taken from alopecia areata patients. PBMC-derived CD4+ and CD8+ T cells were sorted. Once RNA had been extracted, it was reverse transcribed into cDNA to act as the sequencing template. Sequencing was performed with immunoSEQ multiplex PCR; in TCRdb, only in-frame clones are kept and a portion is missing. The data contain roughly 150,000 clones, about 50% of them singletons. The TCR comes from a human donor with alopecia areata. Source: CD8+ T cells sorted from blood, taken at week 0.

The CDR3 region is CAWTGDNRGAGELFF. The CDR3 DNA follows: TGTGCCTGGACCGGAGATAACAGGGGCGCCGGGGAGCTGTTTTTT. This chain uses TRBV30 with TRBJ2-2, with 7 bases identical to TRBD1. The ends lost 4 bases at V and 6 bases at J; junction bases unmatched: 11. Germline CDR1 and CDR2: GTSNPN and SVGIG (reference sequence). The length of the CDR3 is 15 residues.